The 26 T cell receptor beta chains below come from one sample, sequenced in a study of cytomegalovirus exposure and HLA in healthy donors (dated by TCRdb to about 2017). The library relied on the immunoSEQ multiplex PCR assay. A mixture of 60 forward primers for TCR Vbeta segments and 13 reverse primers for TCR Jbeta segments was used in the multiplex PCR. Not all clones reach the TCRdb copy of this immuneACCESS table, which keeps in-frame sequences only. Checked studies attribute under half of the gap to unresolved V genes and leave the rest unexplained. The sample table holds around 94,000 clones, of which 50% to 70% were seen once. The ten largest clones add up to over 4% of the sample. Sample: PBMCs. These receptors all stem from a human donor in good health.

This chain connects TRBV2 to TRBJ1-1, with D perhaps matching TRBD1 (5 bases). V was pared by 8 bases and J by 6 bases, with 13 bases between. CDR1 is SNHLY, CDR2 FYNNEI, per germline. CDR3 length: 12 residues. The CDR3 is CASHGQFAEAFF. The DNA for the CDR3 is TGTGCCAGCCACGGACAATTCGCTGAAGCTTTCTTT.

The V call is TRBV19, the J call TRBJ2-2, with 7 bases aligning to TRBD1. Germline CDR1 and CDR2: LNHDA and SQIVND (reference sequence). CDR3 length equals 16 residues. J lost 7 bases, V lost 3 bases, and 11 bases had no gene match. The CDR3 here is CASSIERGRLNGELFF. The DNA for the CDR3 is TGTGCCAGTAGTATCGAGAGGGGGCGTTTGAACGGGGAGCTGTTTTTT. Full variable domain (remainder filled in from reference TRBV19 and TRBJ2-2): DGGITQSPKYLFRKEGQNVTLSCEQNLNHDAMYWYRQDPGQGLRLIYYSQIVNDFQKGDIAEGYSVSREKKESFPLTVTSAQKNPTAFYLCASSIERGRLNGELFFGEGSRLTVL.

The CDR3 DNA reads TGTGCCAGCAGGGAAACAGGGGGCTCTGGAAACACCATATATTTT. Its protein is CASRETGGSGNTIYF. The genes are TRBV6-6 and TRBJ1-3; 8 nucleotides line up with TRBD1. V lost 6 bases and J lost 0; bases outside the gene matches: 4. There are 15 residues in the CDR3. From germline, CDR1 is MNHNY and CDR2 SVGAGI (reference sequence).

The chain combines TRBV15 with TRBJ1-1; 8 bases fit TRBD1. The J segment lost 4 bases and the V segment lost 0 bases, leaving 7 bases of the junction unmatched. The germline V gene encodes CDR1 LNHNV and CDR2 YYDKDF (reference sequence). The CDR3 loop spans 16 amino acids. The CDR3 DNA is TGTGCCACCAGCAGAGATGGCAGGACAGGGCTCACTGAAGCTTTCTTT. Its translation: CATSRDGRTGLTEAFF.

This chain connects TRBV7-9 to TRBJ2-1, with 11 nucleotides matching TRBD2. Germline V CDR1 and CDR2: SEHNR, FQNEAQ (reference sequence). This CDR3 spans 15 amino acids. The ends lost 1 base at V and 8 bases at J; junction bases unmatched: 4. The CDR3 nucleotides are TGTGCCAGCAGCTTAGTACTAGCGGGAGAGCATGAGCAGTTCTTC. It yields the protein CASSLVLAGEHEQFF.

The V gene is TRBV9, the J gene TRBJ2-7, with a possible D match to TRBD2 (6 bases). V lost 4 bases and J 4 bases, leaving 21 bases between the germline ends. Germline CDR1 and CDR2: SGDLS and YYNGEE. This CDR3 is built from 16 residues. The CDR3 nucleotides read TGTGCCAGCAGCAAAAGGGAGGCTCCCCCTCCATACGAGCAGTACTTC. This translates into CASSKREAPPPYEQYF.

Only a few counts were recorded for this clone. The rearrangement joins TRBV18 to TRBJ2-5; maybe TRBD1 (6 bases). The CDR3 covers 13 residues. From germline, CDR1 is KGHSH and CDR2 LQKENI. V lost 5 bases, J lost 5 bases, and 12 bases lay in between. The chain's CDR3 is CASSRDKGETQYF. The DNA for the CDR3 is TGTGCCAGCTCAAGGGACAAGGGGGAGACCCAGTACTTC.

The chain uses TRBV28 and TRBJ1-5; 7 bases align to TRBD1. The germline gives CDR1 MDHEN, CDR2 SYDVKM. The length of the CDR3 is 16 residues. Losses at the gene ends were 5 bases for V and 0 bases for J; bases not matched to a gene: 7. Here the CDR3 DNA reads TGTGCCAGCAGTATAGACAGGGTTTATAGCAATCAGCCCCAGCATTTT. Residues: CASSIDRVYSNQPQHF.

The V gene is TRBV29-1, the J gene TRBJ1-4; D is possibly TRBD1 (5 bases). Trimming took off 7 bases at V and 6 bases at J, with 15 bases between the two ends. The CDR3 spans 13 residues. Germline V CDR1 and CDR2: SQVTM, ANQGSEA. For the CDR3, the DNA is TGCAGCGCGTTCGGGGGAGGGGATGAAAAACTGTTTTTT. This translates into CSAFGGGDEKLFF.

This clone has just a few counts. This chain connects TRBV29-1 to TRBJ2-1; tentatively, D is TRBD1 (6 bases). The V gene lost 3 bases and the J gene lost 12 bases, with 24 bases spanning the gap. This CDR3 has 15 amino acids. Germline lookup yields CDR1 SQVTM and CDR2 ANQGSEA. The CDR3 protein is CSVDRSDRLSPWQFF. Here the CDR3 DNA reads TGCAGCGTTGATAGATCGGACAGATTGAGTCCGTGGCAGTTCTTC.

This sequence joins TRBV7-8 and TRBJ1-1; D may be TRBD1 (6 bases). The CDR3 loop spans 15 amino acids. Looked up from germline, CDR1 is SGHVS and CDR2 is FQNEAQ. V lost 3 bases and J lost 0, with 11 bases in between. CDR3 in DNA: TGTGCCAGCAGCTTCTACAGGGCTATGAACACTGAAGCTTTCTTT. It specifies CASSFYRAMNTEAFF.

The chain recombines TRBV11-2 with TRBJ2-7; the match to TRBD2 covers 10 bases. The CDR3 runs 17 residues. The junction had 25 bases not matched to a gene; V was cut back by 8 bases and J by 12 bases. The germline CDR1 and CDR2 sequences are SGHAT and FQNNGV. CDR3 bases: TGTGCCAGCGGGGGTTTTTGGGGGATAGCGGGAGGTGTCTCGGGGTACTTC. Protein: CASGGFWGIAGGVSGYF.

This clone was detected a few times. The chain links TRBV5-1 to TRBJ2-2; 8 positions match TRBD1. Germline loops: CDR1 SGHRS, CDR2 YFSETQ. The CDR3 covers 17 residues. The junction had 9 bases not matched to a gene; V was cut back by 2 bases and J by 3 bases. CDR3 in amino acids: CASSLGAGTGDTGELFF. CDR3 DNA sequence: TGCGCCAGCAGCTTAGGAGCCGGGACAGGAGACACCGGGGAGCTGTTTTTT.

The rearrangement links TRBV27 to TRBJ1-4; D ambiguous. The V and J ends lost 2 bases and 11 bases respectively, with 15 bases between them. Looked up from germline, CDR1 is MNHEY and CDR2 is SMNVEV (reference sequence). CDR3 length: 14 amino acids. CDR3 amino acids: CASSLMSTRGKLFF. CDR3 nucleotide sequence: TGTGCCAGCAGTTTAATGTCCACCCGCGGGAAACTGTTTTTT.

A remark on this clone: An end of the junction does not agree with germline; a read error may underlie this. This rearrangement joins TRBV4-1 to TRBJ1-1; 7 nucleotides match TRBD1. The length of the CDR3 is 14 residues. CDR1 is MGHRA, CDR2 YSYEKL, per germline. The CDR3 DNA reads as TGCGCCGGCAGCTCCCCCCGGGACAGCGCTGAAGCTTTCTTT. It yields the protein CAGSSPRDSAEAFF.

This chain connects TRBV9 to TRBJ2-3; TRBD1 is a possible D gene (6 bases). From germline, CDR1 is SGDLS and CDR2 YYNGEE. The CDR3 consists of 16 residues. Deletions cut 0 bases from V and 1 base from J, with 12 bases between. CDR3 sequence: CASSVAVEGGTDTQYF. CDR3 nucleotide sequence: TGTGCCAGCAGCGTAGCAGTCGAGGGGGGCACAGATACGCAGTATTTT.

V gene TRBV7-8 combines with J gene TRBJ2-5, with 14 bases fitting TRBD2. Germline CDR1 is SGHVS and CDR2 is FQNEAQ. V shed 5 bases and J 3 bases; nucleotides not matched to a gene: 5. CDR3 length: 16 amino acids. The CDR3: CASSPRLAGGEETQYF. The CDR3 DNA sequence: TGTGCCAGCAGCCCTAGACTAGCGGGAGGGGAAGAGACCCAGTACTTC.

The V gene is TRBV19, the J gene TRBJ2-1, with TRBD2 identical over 7 bases. Germline V gene sequence: CDR1 LNHDA, CDR2 SQIVND (reference sequence). After removal of 5 bases from V and 1 base from J, the junction contained 5 bases not matched to a gene. The CDR3 is 15 amino acids. For the CDR3, the DNA is TGTGCCAGTAGTTTAGCTAGCGGTTCCTACAATGAGCAGTTCTTC. Translation: CASSLASGSYNEQFF.

The V gene is TRBV6-5, the J gene TRBJ2-1; the match to TRBD2 covers 8 bases. V lost 2 bases and J lost 10; bases outside the gene matches: 4. This CDR3 has 13 residues. Germline V gives CDR1 MNHEY, CDR2 SVGAGI. The CDR3 loop reads CASSYTGGSEQFF. As DNA, the CDR3 is TGTGCCAGCAGTTACACGGGAGGGTCAGAGCAGTTCTTC.

This chain joins TRBV30 and TRBJ1-3; 8 bases map to TRBD1. V lost 1 base to trimming and J lost 8 bases; unmatched junction nucleotides: 10. This CDR3 comprises 15 residues. Germline V gene data show CDR1 as GTSNPN and CDR2 as SVGIG (reference sequence). The CDR3 DNA sequence: TGTGCCTGGAGTGAAGGGGACAGGTCGGCGGACACCATATATTTT. Translated, it gives CAWSEGDRSADTIYF.

The chain recombines TRBV7-6 with TRBJ1-1, with D unresolved. V lost 4 bases and J 2 bases, leaving 11 bases between the germline ends. Germline V gives CDR1 SGHVS, CDR2 FNYEAQ. The CDR3 runs to 14 residues. CDR3 sequence reads: CASSSTEGNTEAFF. DNA of the CDR3: TGTGCCAGCAGCTCCACAGAGGGAAACACTGAAGCTTTCTTT.

This clone showed up just a few times. V and J are TRBV4-1 and TRBJ2-7; TRBD2 aligns across 11 bases. V gave up 0 bases and J gave up 4 bases; unmatched junction bases: 8. The CDR3 totals 17 residues. Per germline, CDR1 MGHRA and CDR2 YSYEKL. The CDR3 region is CASSQDIKGLADYEQYF. CDR3 DNA: TGCGCCAGCAGCCAAGATATCAAGGGACTAGCGGATTACGAGCAGTACTTC.

As regards this clone: This sample includes further DNA sequences coding for the same CDR3. The chain employs TRBV5-1 and TRBJ1-1; D possibly corresponds to TRBD1 (5 bases). CDR1 and CDR2 (germline): SGHRS, YFSETQ. The CDR3 has 14 residues. Trimming removed 1 base from V and 0 bases from J, with 7 bases in between. The chain's CDR3 is CASSLTGMNTEAFF. DNA for the CDR3: TGCGCCAGCAGCTTGACAGGCATGAACACTGAAGCTTTCTTT.

Comments on this clone: The junction departs from the called germline gene at one end, perhaps through a read error. The V gene is TRBV5-1, the J gene TRBJ1-1, with a possible D match to TRBD1 (5 bases). Germline V CDR1 and CDR2: SGHRS, YFSETQ. The CDR3 has 15 amino acids. CDR3 loop: CASSLARAGNAEAFF. The CDR3 DNA sequence: TGCGCCAGCAGCTTGGCCAGGGCTGGGAACGCTGAAGCTTTCTTT.

The chain couples TRBV10-3 to TRBJ1-4; 12 positions match TRBD1. Germline lookup yields CDR1 ENHRY and CDR2 SYGVKD. The CDR3 is made up of 14 amino acids. Germline trimming cut 6 bases from V and 7 bases from J; bases unmatched to any gene: 3. CDR3 DNA: TGTGCCATCAGGCCGGGACAGGGGGCTGAAAAACTGTTTTTT. It specifies CAIRPGQGAEKLFF.

V usage is TRBV10-1 and J usage is TRBJ2-1; 7 positions agree with TRBD1. The CDR3 has 14 amino acids. CDR1 and CDR2 (germline): WNHNN, SYGVQD (reference sequence). V dropped 7 bases and J dropped 9; count of bases not matched to a gene: 12. For the CDR3, the DNA is TGCGCCAGCACGACAGGGTTCGGGGCCGGTGAGCAGTTCTTC. As protein: CASTTGFGAGEQFF.